Shown below are 18 T cell receptor beta chains from a single sample sequenced in a study of T-cell reconstitution after alpha-beta-depleted transplantation in children (dated by TCRdb to about 2016). The library was made by PCR. The sequencer was an Illumina HiSeq 2500. TCR library preparation used molecular barcoding, with unique molecular identifiers applied to normalize quantification of the TCRbeta repertoire. Using fastp trimming at Q25 and MiXCR clonotype assembly, TCRdb reanalyzed the public sequencing data and kept in-frame beta chains. Records with the same CDR3 protein are collapsed into one entry carrying the most frequent genes and DNA. For this sample the table gives fewer than 350,000 distinct CDR3 sequences, of which around 9.1% were detected only once. Jointly, the top ten make up less than 9% of the sample. Per the publication, the treatment or condition label means: allogeneic hematopoietic cell transplantation with graft depleted of TCRalphabeta T cells and CD19 B cells.

This material consisted of PBMCs, taken before TCRalphabeta/CD19-depleted stem cell transplant. The receptor set was obtained from a boy under two years old with acute myeloid leukemia, due to receive a stem cell transplant.

For this clonotype: At one boundary the junction diverges from the germline segment, which might be a read error. This chain connects TRBV7-2 to TRBJ2-7; no firm D call. CDR1 and CDR2 (germline): SGHTA, FQGNSA. The CDR3 runs 12 residues. CDR3 protein: CASSLTPYDQYF. The CDR3 nucleotides are TGTGCCAGCAGCTTAACTCCCTACGACCAGTACTTC.

Only a few counts were recorded for this clonotype. The chain employs TRBV5-1 and TRBJ2-7, with 10 nucleotides matching TRBD1. J gave up 2 bases and V 4 bases, and 6 bases lay outside the gene matches. The CDR3 consists of 15 residues. In germline, CDR1 is SGHRS, CDR2 YFSETQ. CDR3 coding DNA: TGCGCCAGCAGCACCTGGACAGGGGGTACCTACGAGCAGTACTTC. It codes for CASSTWTGGTYEQYF. Based on the CDR3 plus reference TRBV5-1 and TRBJ2-7, the full variable domain is KAGVTQTPRYLIKTRGQQVTLSCSPISGHRSVSWYQQTPGQGLQFLFEYFSETQRNKGNFPGRFSGRQFSNSRSEMNVSTLELGDSALYLCASSTWTGGTYEQYFGPGTRLTVT.

Many counts were recorded for this clonotype. The chain combines TRBV5-1 with TRBJ2-5; D gene uncertain. The CDR3 is 12 amino acids. CDR1 and CDR2 (germline): SGHRS, YFSETQ. V dropped 0 bases and J dropped 5 bases, with 5 bases sitting between them. As DNA, the CDR3 is TGCGCCAGCAGCTTGGAAGAGGAGACCCAGTACTTC. Translation gives CASSLEEETQYF.

This clonotype came up many times. The V and J genes are TRBV5-6 and TRBJ1-5; tentatively, D is TRBD1 (6 bases). V dropped 1 base and J dropped 1 base, with 12 bases sitting between them. Germline CDR1 SGHDT, CDR2 YYEEEE. The CDR3 is 16 amino acids. Written as DNA, the CDR3 is TGTGCCAGCAGCTTGTCAACAGGGTTCAGCAATCAGCCCCAGCATTTT. Amino acid sequence: CASSLSTGFSNQPQHF.

On this clonotype itself: This clone may be a read error of a much larger clone one base away. The gene calls are TRBV7-2 and TRBJ2-7; no definite D call. Germline assignment: CDR1 SGHTA and CDR2 FQGNSA. Trimming took off 5 bases at V and 3 bases at J, with 11 bases between the two ends. The CDR3 consists of 13 residues. As DNA, the CDR3 is TGTGCCAGCAGCCGGCACCCGTACTACGAGCAGTACTTC. It yields the protein CASSRHPYYEQYF.

This clonotype was recorded at least ten times. V usage is TRBV10-3 and J usage is TRBJ2-7; 10 nucleotides agree with TRBD1. This CDR3 is 13 amino acids long. The V and J ends lost 8 bases and 1 base, in that order; junction bases with no gene match: 2. Germline V gives CDR1 ENHRY, CDR2 SYGVKD. CDR3 nucleotide sequence: TGTGCCATCGGGGGACAGGGGTCCTACGAGCAGTACTTC. Amino acid sequence: CAIGGQGSYEQYF.

This clonotype was seen a handful of times. This chain uses TRBV5-4 with TRBJ2-3, with 7 nucleotides matching TRBD2. The CDR3 runs to 15 residues. The V gene end was trimmed by 0 bases and the J gene end by 0 bases; junction bases not matched to a gene: 1. Germline lookup yields CDR1 SGHNT and CDR2 YYREEE (reference sequence). CDR3 amino acids: CASSLVGGSTDTQYF. The DNA of the CDR3 is TGTGCCAGCAGCTTGGTGGGGGGGAGCACAGATACGCAGTATTTT.

The gene calls are TRBV20-1 and TRBJ1-6, with 8 bases aligning to TRBD1. The V segment lost 1 base and the J segment 8 bases; nucleotides outside the gene matches: 7. The CDR3 contains 15 residues. CDR1 and CDR2 from the germline V gene are DFQATT and SNEGSKA (reference sequence). The CDR3 nucleotides read TGCAGTGCTAGAGCCATCGGACAGGGCTATTCACCCCTCCACTTT. Protein sequence: CSARAIGQGYSPLHF.

This clonotype was counted at least ten times. This chain joins TRBV27 and TRBJ2-1; D might be TRBD1 or TRBD2, each matching 5 bases. Deletions cut 3 bases from V and 0 bases from J, with 9 bases between. The germline CDR1 and CDR2 sequences are MNHEY and SMNVEV (reference sequence). The CDR3 contains 15 residues. The CDR3 nucleotides are TGTGCCAGCAGTTTCAGGGCGGGCTCCTACAATGAGCAGTTCTTC. This codes for CASSFRAGSYNEQFF.

The CDR3 nucleotides read TGCAGTGCTTTTGCACTAGCGGGGGACTACAATGAGCAGTTCTTC. This gives the protein CSAFALAGDYNEQFF. V usage is TRBV20-1 and J usage is TRBJ2-1; TRBD2 matches at 11 bases. The germline V gene encodes CDR1 DFQATT and CDR2 SNEGSKA (reference sequence). Losses at the gene ends were 5 bases for V and 3 bases for J; bases not matched to a gene: 6. This CDR3 comprises 15 residues.

This clonotype was seen repeatedly, ten times or more. The chain couples TRBV5-5 to TRBJ2-1; D remains unclear. V lost 6 bases to trimming and J lost 3 bases, with 10 bases between them. Germline lookup yields CDR1 SGHKS and CDR2 YYEKEE (reference sequence). The CDR3 loop spans 13 amino acids. The CDR3 here is CASTDANYNEQFF. As DNA, the CDR3 is TGTGCCAGCACCGACGCGAACTACAATGAGCAGTTCTTC.

This clonotype showed up many times. The chain carries TRBV25-1 and TRBJ2-5; 7 bases are a match to TRBD2. Trimming took 6 bases from V and 2 from J; bases not matched to a gene: 9. There are 15 residues in the CDR3. Germline V gene lookup returns CDR1 MGHDK and CDR2 SYGVNS. The CDR3, as DNA: TGTGCCAGCAGGTTTGATGGGGGGGTACAAGAGACCCAGTACTTC. Encoded protein: CASRFDGGVQETQYF.

This clonotype has just a few counts. The rearrangement uses TRBV20-1 and TRBJ2-7; 8 bases agree with TRBD1. Trimming removed 4 bases from V and 3 bases from J; junction bases left unmatched: 11. The CDR3 length is 15 residues. Germline values: CDR1 DFQATT, CDR2 SNEGSKA (reference sequence). The CDR3 DNA reads as TGCAGTGCTATCGAGGGACAGGTGAAGGTCTACGAGCAGTACTTC. It yields the protein CSAIEGQVKVYEQYF.

This rearrangement joins TRBV7-3 to TRBJ2-5, with 10 bases matching TRBD2. The CDR3 is made up of 17 amino acids. The V gene end was trimmed by 1 base and the J gene end by 4 bases; junction bases not matched to a gene: 9. CDR1 is SGHTA, CDR2 FQGTGA, per germline. The CDR3 protein is CASSLRGQLAGAETQYF. The DNA for the CDR3 is TGTGCCAGCAGCTTAAGGGGGCAGCTAGCGGGAGCAGAGACCCAGTACTTC.

This clonotype was observed many times. This rearrangement joins TRBV7-6 to TRBJ2-2; the D gene is possibly TRBD2 (6 bases). The germline V gene has CDR1 SGHVS and CDR2 FNYEAQ. CDR3 length: 14 amino acids. V was clipped by 1 base and J by 7 bases, with 10 bases between them. The CDR3 region is CASSLGEEVGELFF. DNA of the CDR3: TGTGCCAGCAGCTTAGGGGAGGAAGTCGGGGAGCTGTTTTTT.

This clonotype occurred many times. This sequence joins TRBV6-5 and TRBJ2-4; D is unclear. The CDR3 totals 14 residues. In germline, CDR1 is MNHEY, CDR2 SVGAGI. V lost 2 bases, J lost 3 bases, and 8 bases lay in between. CDR3 DNA sequence: TGTGCCAGCAGTTACGGGCAAAACAAAAACATTCAGTACTTC. Translating gives CASSYGQNKNIQYF.

The rearrangement joins TRBV6-1 to TRBJ1-5; D perhaps matches TRBD1 (5 bases). The CDR3 consists of 15 residues. V lost 1 base and J lost 7, with 14 bases in between. Per germline, CDR1 MNHNS and CDR2 SASEGT. The CDR3 sequence: CASSEGRQGGQPQHF. The DNA for the CDR3 is TGTGCCAGCAGTGAAGGACGGCAGGGCGGCCAGCCCCAGCATTTT.

This clonotype was recorded many times. The J gene is TRBJ2-4, the V gene TRBV11-2; TRBD2 might be the D (5 bases). Per the germline V gene, CDR1 is SGHAT and CDR2 is FQNNGV. This CDR3 comprises 15 residues. Between the trimmed V and J ends, which lost 5 bases and 10 bases, there was a span of 21 bases. CDR3 DNA sequence: TGTGCCAGCAGCCCGGGGAGCGACCCGTCCATAATTCAGTACTTC. Translating gives CASSPGSDPSIIQYF.